The T cell receptor beta chain under discussion was sequenced for a study of beta chain features in type 1 diabetes. Sorted populations were all over 98% pure. Sequencing targeted expressed TCRB transcripts, as all isolated RNA had been reverse transcribed. Assay used: immunoSEQ multiplex PCR; TCRdb lists only in-frame clones, some missing. This sample has 150,000 to 190,000 clones, with about 8.1% found just once. The CDR3 loop spans 14 amino acids. V lost 0 bases and J 6 bases, leaving 11 bases between the germline ends. Germline V gene data show CDR1 as LNHNV and CDR2 as YYDKDF (reference sequence). This clone was picked up a small number of times. Its antigen is unknown. Study outcomes and limitations: The naive, central memory and Treg TCRB repertoires of patients appeared to be more similar to one another than those of healthy donors. VDJ junctions from type 1 diabetes patients carried fewer insertions and larger deletions.

The chain joins TRBV15 to TRBJ1-1; TRBD1 is a possible D gene (5 bases). The TCR sequence derives from a man between 18 and 29 years old in good health. Sample: central memory CD4+ T cells from blood. The CDR3 protein is CATSRDHRGSEAFF. CDR3 coding DNA: TGTGCCACCAGCAGAGATCATAGGGGATCTGAAGCTTTCTTT.